This TCR beta chain originates from a study of blood T cell repertoires in COVID-19. Study-wide background: Samples representing acute and convalescent COVID-19 were sourced from the United States, Italy and Spain.

This CDR3 is 13 amino acids long. V lost 7 bases and J lost 6, with 12 bases in between. Looked up from germline, CDR1 is MNHEY and CDR2 is SVGEGT. Produced via immunoSEQ multiplex PCR; TCRdb's table is partial and in-frame only. Of a few hundred thousand clones in the sample, around 87% were seen once. The sequence derives from a woman in her 50s who had recovered from COVID-19. The chain couples TRBV6-2 or TRBV6-3 to TRBJ2-2; a possible D gene is TRBD1 (6 bases). Sequencing was performed on peripheral blood. CDR3 DNA sequence: TGTGCCAGCACCCCACAGGGTCCCGGGGAGCTGTTTTTT. Amino acids: CASTPQGPGELFF.